The 23 T cell receptor beta chains given below trace back to one sample, sequenced in a study of radiotherapy plus CTLA-4 blockade in lung cancer. Profiling relied on immunoSEQ multiplex PCR, and the TCRdb table lists in-frame clones only, not all of them. The sample has approximately 99,000 clones; 70% to 90% are singletons. Sequencing used peripheral blood, obtained from a patient treated with radiotherapy plus ipilimumab. Every receptor here comes from a human donor with non-small cell lung cancer that progressed on radiotherapy plus ipilimumab.

This rearrangement joins TRBV10-1 to TRBJ2-1, with a possible D match to TRBD1 (5 bases). Germline V CDR1 and CDR2: WNHNN, SYGVQD (reference sequence). This CDR3 has 15 residues. Trimming pared 0 bases from V and 3 bases from J, leaving 9 bases between. CDR3 nucleotides: TGCGCCAGCAGTGAGTCAGGGGTAGTCTACAATGAGCAGTTCTTC. Translation: CASSESGVVYNEQFF.

The rearrangement joins TRBV5-1 to TRBJ1-3; maybe TRBD1 (5 bases). With 0 bases removed from V and 1 base from J, the gap between germline ends came to 14 bases. The CDR3 totals 17 residues. Germline-derived CDR1 and CDR2 are SGHRS and YFSETQ. CDR3 sequence: CASSLAAGRQSGNTIYF. DNA for the CDR3: TGCGCCAGCAGCTTGGCCGCGGGACGGCAATCTGGAAACACCATATATTTT.

CDR3 sequence: CASSIQAVLPYEQYF. Written as DNA, the CDR3 is TGTGCCAGTAGTATTCAGGCCGTCTTACCCTACGAGCAGTACTTC. V and J are TRBV19 and TRBJ2-7; D gene unclear. Germline assignment: CDR1 LNHDA and CDR2 SQIVND (reference sequence). V lost 3 bases and J lost 2, with 14 bases in between. There are 15 residues in the CDR3.

The rearrangement links TRBV5-1 to TRBJ2-2; no reliable D call. The CDR3 extends over 16 amino acids. Germline V gives CDR1 SGHRS, CDR2 YFSETQ. V shed 3 bases and J shed 6 bases, with 18 bases lying between them. The CDR3 DNA reads TGCGCCAGCAGCTCGAAATGGTTTCTGTCCGCCGGGGAGCTGTTTTTT. Residues: CASSSKWFLSAGELFF.

The chain couples TRBV30 to TRBJ1-4; D gene uncertain. Trimming pared 0 bases from V and 6 bases from J, leaving 11 bases between. CDR1 is GTSNPN, CDR2 SVGIG, per germline (reference sequence). CDR3 length: 14 amino acids. The CDR3 DNA is TGTGCCTGGAGTGTAGAGCTTTTGGATGAAAAACTGTTTTTT. Protein: CAWSVELLDEKLFF.

J is TRBJ2-3 and V is TRBV7-9; D not resolved. Trimming removed 3 bases from V and 2 bases from J, with 6 bases in between. Looked up from germline, CDR1 is SEHNR and CDR2 is FQNEAQ (reference sequence). The CDR3 consists of 13 residues. The CDR3 here is CASSFKPTDTQYF. For the CDR3, the DNA is TGTGCCAGCAGCTTTAAGCCCACAGATACGCAGTATTTT.

CDR3: CASRRGQGGYTF. DNA of the CDR3: TGTGCCAGCAGGAGGGGACAGGGCGGCTACACCTTC. The chain recombines TRBV5-6 with TRBJ1-2; 9 positions match TRBD1. The germline V gene has CDR1 SGHDT and CDR2 YYEEEE. V shed 5 bases and J 8 bases; nucleotides not matched to a gene: 4. CDR3 length: 12 residues.

J is TRBJ2-1 and V is TRBV5-4; the match to TRBD2 covers 7 bases. The CDR3 runs 14 residues. The germline gives CDR1 SGHNT, CDR2 YYREEE (reference sequence). V was pared by 6 bases and J by 4 bases, with 7 bases of the junction left unmatched. The CDR3 spells CASKHGGSYNEQFF. In DNA, the CDR3 is TGTGCCAGCAAACACGGGGGGAGTTACAATGAGCAGTTCTTC.

The sample holds a few counts of this clone. The rearrangement uses TRBV29-1 and TRBJ1-2, with no clear D. This CDR3 region has 12 residues. Trimming took 5 bases from V and 6 from J, leaving 13 bases between them. Germline-derived CDR1 and CDR2 are SQVTM and ANQGSEA. The CDR3 sequence: CSVLLDFDGYTF. CDR3 bases: TGCAGCGTTCTGTTGGATTTCGATGGCTACACCTTC.

The genes are TRBV6-1 and TRBJ1-1; D is perhaps TRBD1 (6 bases). This CDR3 is built from 13 residues. CDR1 is MNHNS, CDR2 SASEGT, per germline. Trimming removed 6 bases at V and 4 bases at J, with 12 bases between. The CDR3 loop reads CASRSTGSTEAFF. The CDR3 region has the DNA TGTGCCAGCAGATCAACAGGGTCCACTGAAGCTTTCTTT.

The chain couples TRBV28 to TRBJ2-4, with D possibly matching TRBD1 (7 bases). Germline values: CDR1 MDHEN, CDR2 SYDVKM. There are 15 residues in the CDR3. Trimming left V 1 base short and J 5 bases short, with 12 bases between. CDR3 region: CASSLSSRGENIQYF. As DNA, the CDR3 is TGTGCCAGCAGTTTATCATCCAGGGGGGAAAACATTCAGTACTTC.

The chain links TRBV6-1 to TRBJ2-1, with D possibly TRBD2 on 5 matching bases. From germline, CDR1 is MNHNS and CDR2 SASEGT. The V end lost 1 base, the J end lost 12 bases, and 13 bases lay between the germline ends. This CDR3 has 13 amino acids. The CDR3 coding sequence is TGTGCCAGCAGTGAAGGCGGGCCCCTTGGGCAGTTCTTC. Protein: CASSEGGPLGQFF.

The chain carries TRBV11-3 and TRBJ2-1, with 9 positions matching TRBD2. This CDR3 comprises 17 residues. With 1 base clipped from V and 10 bases from J, the junction kept 14 bases outside the gene matches. Germline CDR1 and CDR2: SGHNT and YENEEA. CDR3 sequence (DNA): TGTGCCAGCAGCTTAGTTGGTAGCGGGAGCTTTTGGGAAGAGCAGTTCTTC. Its protein product is CASSLVGSGSFWEEQFF.

V usage is TRBV15 and J usage is TRBJ2-2, with TRBD2 identical over 10 bases. Germline trimming cut 5 bases from V and 5 bases from J; bases unmatched to any gene: 8. The CDR3 spans 16 residues. Germline CDR1 reads LNHNV; CDR2 reads YYDKDF (reference sequence). In nucleotides, the CDR3 is TGTGCCACCAGCCGAAGACTAGCGGGTCGAACCGGGGAGCTGTTTTTT. Translation: CATSRRLAGRTGELFF.

The genes are TRBV5-1 and TRBJ2-7; 8 bases match TRBD2. V shed 4 bases and J 2 bases; nucleotides not matched to a gene: 5. This CDR3 has 14 amino acids. In germline, CDR1 is SGHRS, CDR2 YFSETQ. Here the CDR3 reads CASSLLAEPYEQYF. CDR3 bases: TGCGCCAGCAGCCTACTAGCGGAACCCTACGAGCAGTACTTC.

The chain is built from TRBV5-5 and TRBJ2-3, with TRBD2 identical over 12 bases. This CDR3 has 17 amino acids. Germline values: CDR1 SGHKS, CDR2 YYEKEE (reference sequence). J lost 5 bases, V lost 4 bases, and 11 bases had no gene match. In DNA, the CDR3 is TGTGCCAGCAGCCGCTCCTCACTAGCGGGAGGTGGAGATACGCAGTATTTT. This translates into CASSRSSLAGGGDTQYF.

The chain has TRBV30 and TRBJ1-4; tentatively, D is TRBD1 (5 bases). Germline V gene lookup returns CDR1 GTSNPN and CDR2 SVGIG (reference sequence). Trimming took off 1 base at V and 3 bases at J, with 9 bases between the two ends. This CDR3 contains 14 residues. For the CDR3, the DNA is TGTGCCTGGAGTGGAGGGACGGCTAATGAAAAACTGTTTTTT. Amino acid sequence: CAWSGGTANEKLFF.

This clone was picked up one time. The chain joins TRBV10-3 to TRBJ2-3; TRBD2 aligns across 10 bases. The germline V gene has CDR1 ENHRY and CDR2 SYGVKD. The CDR3 runs to 17 residues. Germline trimming cut 7 bases from V and 0 bases from J; bases unmatched to any gene: 10. CDR3 nucleotides: TGTGCCATCAAACAACTCGGACTAGCGGCTAGCACAGATACGCAGTATTTT. It specifies CAIKQLGLAASTDTQYF.

Worth noting for this clone: Distinct nucleotide sequences in the sample also encode this CDR3. The genes are TRBV5-1 and TRBJ1-2; 7 bases agree with TRBD1. Germline CDR1 and CDR2: SGHRS and YFSETQ. The CDR3 extends over 13 amino acids. The junction had 4 bases not matched to a gene; V was cut back by 0 bases and J by 8 bases. CDR3 in amino acids: CASSLEGAGGYTF. The CDR3 DNA reads as TGCGCCAGCAGCTTGGAGGGGGCTGGAGGCTACACCTTC.

CDR3 region: CASSDGQGFFYEQYF. The CDR3 bases are TGTGCCAGCAGCGACGGACAGGGTTTTTTCTACGAGCAGTACTTC. This sequence joins TRBV5-8 and TRBJ2-7; 8 positions agree with TRBD1. The CDR3 extends over 15 amino acids. Trimming at V came to 4 bases and at J to 3 bases, leaving 9 bases not matched to a gene. Looked up from germline, CDR1 is SGHTS and CDR2 is YDEGEE.

The chain joins TRBV7-3 to TRBJ2-3; D is perhaps TRBD1 (5 bases). Germline CDR1 is SGHTA and CDR2 is FQGTGA. The CDR3 contains 14 residues. V was cut by 5 bases and J by 2 bases, with 11 bases left in between. This CDR3 is CASSPDRNTDTQYF. CDR3 nucleotide sequence: TGTGCCAGCAGCCCTGACAGAAACACAGATACGCAGTATTTT.

The chain carries TRBV5-1 and TRBJ1-2; perhaps TRBD1 as D (5 bases). The CDR3 has 15 amino acids. The germline V gene has CDR1 SGHRS and CDR2 YFSETQ. The V end lost 4 bases, the J end lost 8 bases, and 21 bases lay between the germline ends. The CDR3 bases are TGCGCCAGCAGCCCCCTAGGAGGGGAGGTTCTCGGCTACACCTTC. Its translation: CASSPLGGEVLGYTF.

The genes are TRBV30 and TRBJ1-4; D is unclear. The CDR3 length is 12 residues. V was pared by 4 bases and J by 6 bases, with 9 bases between. Per germline, CDR1 GTSNPN and CDR2 SVGIG (reference sequence). The DNA for the CDR3 is TGTGCCTGGAATCTCCTAGATGAAAAACTGTTTTTT. This encodes CAWNLLDEKLFF. The full variable domain, rest sourced from reference TRBV30 and TRBJ1-4, is SQTIHQWPATLVQPVGSPLSLECTVEGTSNPNLYWYRQAAGRGLQLLFYSVGIGQISSEVPQNLSASRPQDRQFILSSKKLLLSDSGFYLCAWNLLDEKLFFGSGTQLSVL.